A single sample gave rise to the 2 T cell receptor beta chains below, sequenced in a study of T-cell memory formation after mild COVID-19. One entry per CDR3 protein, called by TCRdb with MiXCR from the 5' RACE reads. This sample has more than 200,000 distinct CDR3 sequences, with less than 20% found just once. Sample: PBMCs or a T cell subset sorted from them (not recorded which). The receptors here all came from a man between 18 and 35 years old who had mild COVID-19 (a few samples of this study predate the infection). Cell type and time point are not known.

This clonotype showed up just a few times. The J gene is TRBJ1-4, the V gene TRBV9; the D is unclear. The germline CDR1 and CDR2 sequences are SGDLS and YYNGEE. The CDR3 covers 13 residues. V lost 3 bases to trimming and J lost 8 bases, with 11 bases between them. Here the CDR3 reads CASSALPGEKLFF. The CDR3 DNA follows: TGTGCCAGCAGCGCGCTCCCCGGGGAAAAACTGTTTTTT.

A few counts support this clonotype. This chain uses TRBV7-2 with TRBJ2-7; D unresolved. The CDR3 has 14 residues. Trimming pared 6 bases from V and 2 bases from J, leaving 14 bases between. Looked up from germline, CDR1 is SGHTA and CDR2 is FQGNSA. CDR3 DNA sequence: TGTGCCAGCAGTCAAAGCTCCATAGCCTACGAGCAGTACTTC. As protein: CASSQSSIAYEQYF.